A single sample is the source of the 5 T cell receptor beta chains below, sequenced in a study of long-term antiretroviral therapy in people with HIV. They ran version v3.0 of the immunoSEQ assay at survey level. Using immunoSEQ multiplex PCR, the repertoire was profiled, and TCRdb retains in-frame clones only, with some absent. Of around 23,000 clones in the sample, almost 80% were seen once. The material sequenced was unsorted PBMCs, taken 2.1 years after starting antiretroviral therapy. These TCRs come from a young man with HIV.

This clone has only a few counts. This chain connects TRBV7-8 to TRBJ1-5; 10 bases fit TRBD1. Trimming took 1 base from V and 4 from J; bases not matched to a gene: 1. The CDR3 spans 15 residues. Germline V gene sequence: CDR1 SGHVS, CDR2 FQNEAQ. CDR3 amino acids: CASSLGDRGNQPQHF. DNA for the CDR3: TGTGCCAGCAGCTTAGGGGACAGGGGTAATCAGCCCCAGCATTTT.

The chain couples TRBV7-2 to TRBJ2-1, with D possibly matching TRBD2 (5 bases). The germline V gene encodes CDR1 SGHTA and CDR2 FQGNSA. CDR3 length: 13 residues. The V end lost 1 base, the J end lost 8 bases, and 9 bases lay between the germline ends. CDR3 in amino acids: CASSLVTGYEQFF. In DNA, the CDR3 is TGTGCCAGCAGCTTAGTTACGGGGTATGAGCAGTTCTTC.

The rearrangement links TRBV5-1 to TRBJ1-2; TRBD1 aligns across 9 bases. Germline V lookup: CDR1 SGHRS, CDR2 YFSETQ. J gave up 4 bases and V 4 bases, and 2 bases lay outside the gene matches. This CDR3 contains 13 residues. Here the CDR3 DNA reads TGCGCCAGCAGCCCGACAGGGGGCTATGGCTACACCTTC. The encoded protein is CASSPTGGYGYTF.

V and J are TRBV18 and TRBJ2-2; 11 nucleotides match TRBD1. The germline gives CDR1 KGHSH, CDR2 LQKENI. V lost 4 bases to trimming and J lost 3 bases; unmatched junction nucleotides: 4. CDR3 size: 16 residues. The CDR3 spells CASSQPGQGDTGELFF. The CDR3, as DNA: TGTGCCAGCTCACAACCGGGACAGGGGGACACCGGGGAGCTGTTTTTT.

This clone has a single count. The V and J genes are TRBV7-9 and TRBJ2-5, with 7 nucleotides matching TRBD2. The V gene's germline CDR1 is SEHNR and CDR2 FQNEAQ (reference sequence). The CDR3 is made up of 18 amino acids. The V and J ends lost 1 base and 4 bases, in that order; junction bases with no gene match: 15. The CDR3 nucleotides are TGTGCCAGCAGCTTAGACGGCCTAGCGGCCTGGGGGGGAGAGACCCAGTACTTC. Residues: CASSLDGLAAWGGETQYF.